The table lists the clone carrying this TCR beta chain with a few counts. What it binds is not known. The sample originates from a study of Graves' ophthalmopathy and Graves' hyperthyroidism. Study-level points and caveats: A classifier, a 13-signature model, separated ophthalmopathy from stable hyperthyroidism with about 87% sensitivity and 65% to 83% specificity.

RNA transcripts provided the template for amplifying TCR beta CDR3 regions. Second-round multiplex PCR followed a first-round RT-PCR using HTBI primers. Using its own MiXCR run on the multiplex PCR reads, TCRdb lists one record per CDR3 protein. Among more than 550,000 distinct CDR3 sequences listed, roughly 41% were seen once. Germline CDR1 and CDR2: DFQATT and SNEGSKA (reference sequence). This CDR3 has 12 amino acids. Deletions cut 5 bases from V and 1 base from J, with 7 bases between. Orbital computed tomography, thyroid ultrasound, TRAb, serum thyroxine and clinical symptoms formed the basis of diagnosis.

Sequencing was done on a sample of peripheral blood. The V call is TRBV20-1, the J call TRBJ2-3; no clear D. This TCR came from an adult man with Graves' ophthalmopathy. CDR3 DNA sequence: TGCAGTGCTGTAGGAGGCACAGATACGCAGTATTTT. Protein product: CSAVGGTDTQYF.